The 27 T cell receptor beta chains in this list originate from one sample, sequenced in a study of cytomegalovirus exposure and HLA in healthy donors. Amplification used 60 Vbeta primers and 13 Jbeta primers. The assay was immunoSEQ multiplex PCR, and TCRdb's table has in-frame clones only and misses some. The sample lists about 180,000 clones, about 80% occurring once. Source material: PBMCs. These receptors were taken from a man aged 40-50 years in good health and CMV-seropositive.

This rearrangement joins TRBV25-1 to TRBJ2-7; D might be TRBD2 (5 bases). V was clipped by 1 base and J by 12 bases, with 19 bases between them. Germline-derived CDR1 and CDR2 are MGHDK and SYGVNS. The CDR3 is made up of 14 amino acids. CDR3 sequence reads: CASSESLAGENLYF. In nucleotides, the CDR3 is TGTGCCAGCAGTGAATCCCTTGCTGGGGAGAACTTGTACTTC.

In this sample, this clone turned up a few times. The V gene is TRBV5-8, the J gene TRBJ2-7; no definite D call. Between the trimmed V and J ends, which lost 0 bases and 5 bases, there was a span of 9 bases. The CDR3 consists of 13 residues. Germline V gene sequence: CDR1 SGHTS, CDR2 YDEGEE. The CDR3 DNA follows: TGTGCCAGCAGCTTGGAACCAGGCCACGAGCAGTACTTC. It yields the protein CASSLEPGHEQYF.

The rearrangement links TRBV19 to TRBJ2-2, with 12 bases fitting TRBD2. Germline V gene data show CDR1 as LNHDA and CDR2 as SQIVND (reference sequence). The CDR3 runs to 17 residues. V dropped 3 bases and J dropped 6; count of bases not matched to a gene: 8. This chain's CDR3 is CASSMQLAGGLSGELFF. The CDR3 nucleotides are TGTGCCAGTAGTATGCAACTAGCGGGAGGTTTGTCCGGGGAGCTGTTTTTT.

The J gene is TRBJ2-7, the V gene TRBV7-9; TRBD2 aligns across 10 bases. J lost 2 bases, V lost 8 bases, and 6 bases had no gene match. Germline V gene sequence: CDR1 SEHNR, CDR2 FQNEAQ (reference sequence). This CDR3 region has 14 residues. The CDR3 reads CASGAGTSAYEQYF. As DNA, the CDR3 is TGTGCCAGCGGCGCCGGGACTAGCGCCTACGAGCAGTACTTC.

This clone was counted only a few times. The J gene is TRBJ2-7, the V gene TRBV5-6; 14 nucleotides agree with TRBD2. The CDR3 length is 15 residues. V shed 4 bases and J 3 bases; nucleotides not matched to a gene: 3. Germline values: CDR1 SGHDT, CDR2 YYEEEE. The CDR3, as DNA: TGTGCCAGCAGCCCCGGGACTAGCGGGGGCTACGAGCAGTACTTC. Translating gives CASSPGTSGGYEQYF.

The rearrangement joins TRBV5-1 to TRBJ1-4; 7 nucleotides match TRBD1. V shed 4 bases and J 0 bases; nucleotides not matched to a gene: 3. The CDR3 has 15 residues. Per germline, CDR1 SGHRS and CDR2 YFSETQ. CDR3 nucleotides: TGCGCCAGCAGCCTGGGGACAGCAACTAATGAAAAACTGTTTTTT. As protein: CASSLGTATNEKLFF.

V usage is TRBV29-1 and J usage is TRBJ2-5; D call uncertain. Deletions cut 5 bases from V and 1 base from J, with 8 bases between. Per the germline V gene, CDR1 is SQVTM and CDR2 is ANQGSEA. The CDR3 covers 12 residues. The CDR3 loop reads CSVQQVQETQYF. CDR3 sequence (DNA): TGCAGCGTTCAACAAGTCCAAGAGACCCAGTACTTC.

This clone was detected a few times. The V call is TRBV9, the J call TRBJ2-6, with TRBD1 as a possible D gene (6 bases). Looked up from germline, CDR1 is SGDLS and CDR2 is YYNGEE. Trimming cost V 3 bases and J 0 bases, with 13 bases left between them. The CDR3 has 17 amino acids. The CDR3 reads CASSGGQSRSGANVLTF. The CDR3 DNA is TGTGCCAGCAGCGGCGGACAGAGCCGCTCTGGGGCCAACGTCCTGACTTTC.

The chain couples TRBV19 to TRBJ1-5; TRBD1 might be the D (5 bases). CDR1 and CDR2 (germline): LNHDA, SQIVND (reference sequence). V was cut by 7 bases and J by 5 bases, with 21 bases left in between. The CDR3 is 16 residues long. Here the CDR3 DNA reads TGTGCCAGTACCCTAACGAGCAGGGAAGCGTATCAGCCCCAGCATTTT. Encoded protein: CASTLTSREAYQPQHF.

This chain connects TRBV28 to TRBJ2-2; 8 nucleotides line up with TRBD1. Germline lookup yields CDR1 MDHEN and CDR2 SYDVKM. The V gene end was trimmed by 6 bases and the J gene end by 0 bases; junction bases not matched to a gene: 6. This CDR3 comprises 16 residues. For the CDR3, the DNA is TGTGCCAGCAGCAGCCGACAGGGGACGAACACCGGGGAGCTGTTTTTT. This gives the protein CASSSRQGTNTGELFF.

This chain links TRBV4-1 with TRBJ2-1; D not resolved. The CDR3 covers 13 residues. Germline V CDR1 and CDR2: MGHRA, YSYEKL. Trimming took off 4 bases at V and 2 bases at J, with 6 bases between the two ends. CDR3 residues: CASSPRTYNEQFF. In DNA, the CDR3 is TGCGCCAGCAGCCCCAGAACCTACAATGAGCAGTTCTTC.

This chain uses TRBV7-2 with TRBJ2-7; 12 positions agree with TRBD2. The CDR3 is 15 amino acids. Germline loops: CDR1 SGHTA, CDR2 FQGNSA. Trimming cost V 5 bases and J 5 bases; bases outside gene matches: 7. The CDR3 sequence: CASSTPTSGRNEQYF. CDR3 coding DNA: TGTGCCAGCAGCACCCCCACTAGCGGGAGGAACGAGCAGTACTTC.

V usage is TRBV9 and J usage is TRBJ1-2; perhaps TRBD1 as D (5 bases). The length of the CDR3 is 16 residues. V lost 0 bases to trimming and J lost 3 bases, with 15 bases between them. Germline V CDR1 and CDR2: SGDLS, YYNGEE. CDR3 bases: TGTGCCAGCAGCGTAGAGGGGTGGGGGGACGACTATGGCTACACCTTC. Amino acid sequence: CASSVEGWGDDYGYTF.

This chain joins TRBV5-1 and TRBJ2-5; 9 positions agree with TRBD2. With the DNA end fitting TRBJ2-7 better, the J assignment may be wrong. Germline-derived CDR1 and CDR2 are SGHRS and YFSETQ. This CDR3 region has 16 residues. The CDR3 loop is CASSLGGASGTHEQYF. CDR3 coding DNA: TGCGCCAGCAGCTTGGGGGGGGCTAGCGGGACCCACGAGCAGTACTTC.

The CDR3, as DNA: TGTGCCAGCAGTGACCGTCGGACAGGGGGAGTAGCGGGCTCCTACGAGCAGTACTTC. It codes for CASSDRRTGGVAGSYEQYF. The chain uses TRBV6-1 and TRBJ2-7; 10 bases are shared with TRBD1. The germline gives CDR1 MNHNS, CDR2 SASEGT. With 3 bases clipped from V and 0 bases from J, the junction kept 14 bases outside the gene matches. The CDR3 has 19 residues.

V is TRBV9 and J is TRBJ2-7; tentative D call: TRBD2 (6 bases). The V end lost 0 bases, the J end lost 0 bases, and 10 bases lay between the germline ends. CDR3 size: 15 residues. Per germline, CDR1 SGDLS and CDR2 YYNGEE. The CDR3 loop is CASSVDGGASYEQYF. CDR3 nucleotides: TGTGCCAGCAGCGTAGACGGGGGAGCCTCCTACGAGCAGTACTTC. The entire variable domain, with the rest obtained from reference TRBV9 and TRBJ2-7, is as follows: DSGVTQTPKHLITATGQRVTLRCSPRSGDLSVYWYQQSLDQGLQFLIQYYNGEERAKGNILERFSAQQFPDLHSELNLSSLELGDSALYFCASSVDGGASYEQYFGPGTRLTVT.

This chain uses TRBV27 with TRBJ2-5; 7 bases map to TRBD2. The closer fit of TRBJ2-7 to the DNA end suggests the J call may be wrong. The V gene's germline CDR1 is MNHEY and CDR2 SMNVEV (reference sequence). This CDR3 is built from 14 residues. The CDR3 region has the DNA TGTGCCAGCAGCCCTCACACGGGGGGTCGCGAGCAGTACTTC. It specifies CASSPHTGGREQYF.

The chain is built from TRBV9 and TRBJ2-1; TRBD1 matches 7 bases. The CDR3 is 16 amino acids. Germline CDR1 SGDLS, CDR2 YYNGEE. J gave up 10 bases and V 1 base, and 14 bases lay outside the gene matches. The CDR3 here is CASSVTGRQGGGEQFF. As DNA, the CDR3 is TGTGCCAGCAGCGTAACGGGGAGACAGGGTGGGGGCGAGCAGTTCTTC.

This chain links TRBV27 with TRBJ2-7; D unclear. Trimming removed 5 bases at V and 6 bases at J, with 17 bases between. Per the germline V gene, CDR1 is MNHEY and CDR2 is SMNVEV (reference sequence). The length of the CDR3 is 14 residues. The CDR3 region is CASSPHRQRSEQYF. For the CDR3, the DNA is TGTGCCAGCAGTCCCCACCGCCAGCGAAGCGAGCAGTACTTC.

The chain uses TRBV6-5 and TRBJ1-1, with a possible D match to TRBD1 (5 bases). The V and J ends lost 8 bases and 4 bases respectively, with 11 bases between them. The CDR3 extends over 12 amino acids. Germline V gene lookup returns CDR1 MNHEY and CDR2 SVGAGI. For the CDR3, the DNA is TGTGCCAGCCAGGGCCTGGGCACTGAAGCTTTCTTT. It specifies CASQGLGTEAFF.

The chain is built from TRBV14 and TRBJ2-2, with 8 bases matching TRBD2. The V gene end was trimmed by 0 bases and the J gene end by 1 base; junction bases not matched to a gene: 1. The length of the CDR3 is 16 residues. The germline gives CDR1 SGHDN, CDR2 FVKESK. The CDR3 loop is CASSQEAGVNTGELFF. The CDR3 coding sequence is TGTGCCAGCAGCCAAGAAGCGGGGGTGAACACCGGGGAGCTGTTTTTT.

This chain's CDR3 is CASSFRVLGYTF. The DNA for the CDR3 is TGTGCCAGCAGCTTCAGGGTCTTGGGCTACACCTTC. This sequence joins TRBV5-6 and TRBJ1-2, with D maybe TRBD1 (5 bases). The CDR3 is 12 residues long. Trimming cost V 2 bases and J 8 bases, with 10 bases left between them. Germline lookup yields CDR1 SGHDT and CDR2 YYEEEE.

The chain employs TRBV5-4 and TRBJ2-2, with TRBD2 matching over 10 bases. CDR3 length: 15 amino acids. V shed 4 bases, J shed 3 bases, and the junction held 3 bases outside the gene matches. Per the germline V gene, CDR1 is SGHNT and CDR2 is YYREEE (reference sequence). The CDR3 loop reads CASSRTSGDTGELFF. The CDR3 nucleotides read TGTGCCAGCAGCCGGACTAGCGGCGACACCGGGGAGCTGTTTTTT.

J is TRBJ2-7 and V is TRBV6-6; the match to TRBD2 covers 14 bases. This CDR3 spans 14 amino acids. V dropped 6 bases and J dropped 5; count of bases not matched to a gene: 3. Germline CDR1 and CDR2: MNHNY and SVGAGI (reference sequence). CDR3 DNA sequence: TGTGCCAGCAGCTCGGGACTAGCGGGAGACGAGCAGTACTTC. Its protein product is CASSSGLAGDEQYF.

The V and J genes are TRBV28 and TRBJ2-3, with 9 bases fitting TRBD2. This CDR3 region has 18 residues. Germline V gene lookup returns CDR1 MDHEN and CDR2 SYDVKM. The J segment lost 3 bases and the V segment lost 5 bases, leaving 15 bases of the junction unmatched. In DNA form, the CDR3 reads TGTGCCAGCAGTCCCCCCGGGGATAGCGGGAGTCTTACAGATACGCAGTATTTT. Protein sequence: CASSPPGDSGSLTDTQYF.

The chain uses TRBV9 and TRBJ2-3; no clear D gene. CDR1 and CDR2 (germline): SGDLS, YYNGEE. V was pared by 0 bases and J by 6 bases, with 5 bases between. This CDR3 is 12 amino acids long. The CDR3 reads CASSVALDTQYF. Written as DNA, the CDR3 is TGTGCCAGCAGCGTAGCTCTGGATACGCAGTATTTT.

This clone was observed a handful of times. The V call is TRBV28, the J call TRBJ2-7; D unresolved. CDR3 size: 12 residues. Germline CDR1 is MDHEN and CDR2 is SYDVKM. V gave up 5 bases and J gave up 5 bases, with 10 bases separating them. Here the CDR3 reads CASSLRGDEQYF. CDR3 DNA: TGTGCCAGCAGTCTCCGAGGAGACGAGCAGTACTTC.